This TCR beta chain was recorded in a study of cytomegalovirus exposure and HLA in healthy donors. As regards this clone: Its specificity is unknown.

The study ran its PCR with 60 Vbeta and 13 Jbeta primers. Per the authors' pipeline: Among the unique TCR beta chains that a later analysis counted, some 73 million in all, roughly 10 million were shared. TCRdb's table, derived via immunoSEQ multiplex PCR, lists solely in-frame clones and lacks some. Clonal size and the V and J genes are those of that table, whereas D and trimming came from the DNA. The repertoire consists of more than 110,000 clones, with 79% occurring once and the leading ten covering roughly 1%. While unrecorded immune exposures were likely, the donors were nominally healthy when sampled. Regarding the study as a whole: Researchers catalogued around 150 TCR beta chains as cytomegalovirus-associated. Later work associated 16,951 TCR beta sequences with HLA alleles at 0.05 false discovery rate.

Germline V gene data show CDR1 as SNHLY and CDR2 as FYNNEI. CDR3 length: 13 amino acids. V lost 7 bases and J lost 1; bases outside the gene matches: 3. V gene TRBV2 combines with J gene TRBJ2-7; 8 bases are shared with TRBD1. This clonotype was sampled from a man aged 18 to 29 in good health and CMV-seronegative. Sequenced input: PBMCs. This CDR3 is CASTRDRSYEQYF. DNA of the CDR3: TGTGCCAGCACTAGGGACAGGTCCTACGAGCAGTACTTC.